This TCR beta chain was obtained from a study of cytomegalovirus exposure and HLA in healthy donors. Whole-study results and caveats: Reportedly, a later analysis found an Asian-associated ancestry cluster had fewer N-insertions than the roughly 630-donor mean. Of the V segments, some could not be distinguished, including TRBV6-2 and TRBV6-3, and were excluded. Most of the CMV-associated TCR beta chains (in a later analysis) appeared to be HLA-restricted. TCR beta sequences reportedly predicted most subjects' HLA-A and HLA-B alleles accurately.

A note on this clone: Its specificity is unknown.

The length of the CDR3 is 13 residues. Trimming pared 5 bases from V and 3 bases from J, leaving 7 bases between. Germline CDR1 is MNHEY and CDR2 is SMNVEV (reference sequence). PCR involved 60 Vbeta and 13 Jbeta primers. The protocol was immunoSEQ multiplex PCR, while the TCRdb copy is restricted to in-frame clones and leaves out a portion. In the table there are approximately 110,000 clones, about 59% of which are singletons. The source is a man between 25 and 39 years old in good health and CMV-seropositive. The chain recombines TRBV27 with TRBJ2-2; unclear D gene. Sequenced: PBMCs. For the CDR3, the DNA is TGTGCCAGCAGTGTAATCGACACCGGGGAGCTGTTTTTT. It is translated as CASSVIDTGELFF.